A single sample is the source of the 9 T cell receptor beta chains below, sequenced in a study of sequential checkpoint blockade in melanoma. Profiling relied on immunoSEQ multiplex PCR, and the TCRdb table lists in-frame clones only, not all of them. The sample consists of 12,000 or so clones, 82% of them appearing once. Indicated treatment: randomized to nivolumab then ipilimumab (arm A) or the reverse (arm B). The sample was CD8+ T cells sorted from blood (inferred from file names), taken from a patient given nivolumab and ipilimumab in sequence. These receptors were collected from a human donor with melanoma.

The gene calls are TRBV11-2 and TRBJ1-2; 7 bases line up with TRBD1. Losses at the gene ends were 5 bases for V and 5 bases for J; bases not matched to a gene: 17. The V gene's germline CDR1 is SGHAT and CDR2 FQNNGV. The CDR3 covers 17 residues. The CDR3 sequence is CASSRVIDRDTRYGYTF. CDR3 nucleotide sequence: TGTGCCAGCAGCCGAGTAATCGACAGGGACACTAGATATGGCTACACCTTC.

In this sample, this clone turned up a few times. The rearrangement uses TRBV5-1 and TRBJ2-1, with 7 positions matching TRBD2. This CDR3 comprises 14 residues. Germline CDR1 and CDR2: SGHRS and YFSETQ. With 3 bases clipped from V and 0 bases from J, the junction kept 0 bases outside the gene matches. The chain's CDR3 is CASSWDYSYNEQFF. The DNA of the CDR3 is TGCGCCAGCAGCTGGGACTACTCCTACAATGAGCAGTTCTTC.

The chain employs TRBV19 and TRBJ2-2, with a possible D match to TRBD1 (6 bases). The germline V gene has CDR1 LNHDA and CDR2 SQIVND (reference sequence). The V and J ends lost 1 base and 5 bases respectively, with 11 bases between them. CDR3 length: 15 residues. CDR3: CASSIGGRGTGELFF. The DNA for the CDR3 is TGTGCCAGTAGTATAGGGGGGCGCGGGACCGGGGAGCTGTTTTTT.

The V and J genes are TRBV13 and TRBJ1-1, with 7 positions matching TRBD1. The trim removed 0 bases at V and 4 bases at J, leaving 2 bases unmatched. This CDR3 spans 14 amino acids. The germline V gene encodes CDR1 PRHDT and CDR2 FYEKMQ (reference sequence). Written as DNA, the CDR3 is TGTGCCAGCAGCTTAGGTGGGACAGCCACTGAAGCTTTCTTT. It yields the protein CASSLGGTATEAFF. Complete variable domain (other parts from reference TRBV13 and TRBJ1-1): AAGVIQSPRHLIKEKRETATLKCYPIPRHDTVYWYQQGPGQDPQFLISFYEKMQSDKGSIPDRFSAQQFSDYHSELNMSSLELGDSALYFCASSLGGTATEAFFGQGTRLTVV.

The rearrangement joins TRBV5-1 to TRBJ2-2, with 10 nucleotides matching TRBD1. This CDR3 has 16 amino acids. The ends lost 4 bases at V and 7 bases at J; junction bases unmatched: 10. Germline V CDR1 and CDR2: SGHRS, YFSETQ. Here the CDR3 reads CASSVDQTGGIGELFF. CDR3 DNA sequence: TGCGCCAGCAGCGTCGATCAGACAGGGGGCATCGGGGAGCTGTTTTTT. Combining the CDR3 with reference TRBV5-1 and TRBJ2-2 gives the whole variable domain KAGVTQTPRYLIKTRGQQVTLSCSPISGHRSVSWYQQTPGQGLQFLFEYFSETQRNKGNFPGRFSGRQFSNSRSEMNVSTLELGDSALYLCASSVDQTGGIGELFFGEGSRLTVL.

This clone was detected only once. The rearrangement links TRBV20-1 to TRBJ1-6, with D perhaps matching TRBD1 (5 bases). The germline V gene encodes CDR1 DFQATT and CDR2 SNEGSKA (reference sequence). V lost 1 base and J 13 bases, leaving 8 bases between the germline ends. This CDR3 is built from 11 residues. The CDR3 DNA reads as TGCAGTGCTAGAGTCGGACACCCCCTCCACTTT. It translates to CSARVGHPLHF.

The chain uses TRBV4-1 and TRBJ1-4, with D perhaps matching TRBD1 (5 bases). The CDR3 loop spans 13 amino acids. Germline loops: CDR1 MGHRA, CDR2 YSYEKL. V lost 0 bases to trimming and J lost 6 bases, with 5 bases between them. The CDR3 bases are TGCGCCAGCAGCCAAGAAGGGGATGAAAAACTGTTTTTT. Its translation: CASSQEGDEKLFF.

The V gene is TRBV15, the J gene TRBJ2-1; 10 bases fit TRBD1. The CDR3 spans 15 residues. Trimming at V came to 4 bases and at J to 7 bases, leaving 7 bases not matched to a gene. In germline, CDR1 is LNHNV, CDR2 YYDKDF (reference sequence). The CDR3 loop reads CATSTDRGHGNEQFF. CDR3 nucleotides: TGTGCCACCAGCACCGACAGGGGGCATGGTAATGAGCAGTTCTTC.

The chain links TRBV9 to TRBJ2-5, with 8 bases fitting TRBD1. Germline trimming cut 3 bases from V and 0 bases from J; bases unmatched to any gene: 7. CDR1 and CDR2 (germline): SGDLS, YYNGEE. This CDR3 has 16 amino acids. This chain's CDR3 is CASSATGGVYQETQYF. CDR3 DNA: TGTGCCAGCAGCGCCACAGGGGGAGTTTACCAAGAGACCCAGTACTTC.